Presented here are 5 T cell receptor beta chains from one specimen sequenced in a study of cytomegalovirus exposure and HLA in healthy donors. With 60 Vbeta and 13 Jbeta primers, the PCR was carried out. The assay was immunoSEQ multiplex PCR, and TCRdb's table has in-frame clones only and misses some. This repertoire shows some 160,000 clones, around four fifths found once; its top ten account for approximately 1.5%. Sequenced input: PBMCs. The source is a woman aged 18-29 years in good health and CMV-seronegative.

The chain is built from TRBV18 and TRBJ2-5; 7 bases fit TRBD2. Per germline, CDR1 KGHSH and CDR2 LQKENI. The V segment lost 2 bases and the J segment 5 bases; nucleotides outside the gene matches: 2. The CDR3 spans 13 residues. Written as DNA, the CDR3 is TGTGCCAGCTCACCATGGCGGGGGGAGACCCAGTACTTC. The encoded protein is CASSPWRGETQYF.

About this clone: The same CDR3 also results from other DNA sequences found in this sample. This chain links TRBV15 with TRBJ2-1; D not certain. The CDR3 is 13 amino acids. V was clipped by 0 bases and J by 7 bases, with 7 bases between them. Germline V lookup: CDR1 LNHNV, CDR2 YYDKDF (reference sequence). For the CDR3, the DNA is TGTGCCACCAGCAGAGATCGGGTAAATGAGCAGTTCTTC. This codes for CATSRDRVNEQFF.

Here the CDR3 DNA reads TGTGCCAGCAGCCCCCGGTACCCGAACACTGAAGCTTTCTTT. Translation gives CASSPRYPNTEAFF. The chain couples TRBV6-5 to TRBJ1-1; D ambiguous. Per the germline V gene, CDR1 is MNHEY and CDR2 is SVGAGI. V shed 6 bases and J shed 1 base, with 12 bases lying between them. This CDR3 contains 14 residues.

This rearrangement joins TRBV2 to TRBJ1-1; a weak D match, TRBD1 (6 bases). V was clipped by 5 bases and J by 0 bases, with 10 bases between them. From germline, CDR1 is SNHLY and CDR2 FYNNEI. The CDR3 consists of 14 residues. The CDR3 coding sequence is TGTGCCAGCAGTCCGGACAGCCTGAACACTGAAGCTTTCTTT. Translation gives CASSPDSLNTEAFF.

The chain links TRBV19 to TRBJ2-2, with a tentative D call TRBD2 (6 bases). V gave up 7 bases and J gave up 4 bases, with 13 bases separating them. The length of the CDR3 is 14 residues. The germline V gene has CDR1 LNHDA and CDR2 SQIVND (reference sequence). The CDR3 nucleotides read TGTGCCAGTAATCCTAGGGGAGGCACCGGGGAGCTGTTTTTT. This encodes CASNPRGGTGELFF.